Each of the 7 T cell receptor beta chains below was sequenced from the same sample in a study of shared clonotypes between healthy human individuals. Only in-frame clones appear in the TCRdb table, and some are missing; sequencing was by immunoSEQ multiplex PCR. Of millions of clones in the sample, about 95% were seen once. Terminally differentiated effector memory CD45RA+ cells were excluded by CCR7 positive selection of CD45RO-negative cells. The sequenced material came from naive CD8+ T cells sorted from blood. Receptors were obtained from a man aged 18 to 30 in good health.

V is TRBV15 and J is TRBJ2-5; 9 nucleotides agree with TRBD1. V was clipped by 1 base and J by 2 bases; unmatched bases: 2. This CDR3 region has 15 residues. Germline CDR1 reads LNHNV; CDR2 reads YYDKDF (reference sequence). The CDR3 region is CATSRADRGQETQYF. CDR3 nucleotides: TGTGCCACCAGCAGAGCTGACAGGGGGCAAGAGACCCAGTACTTC.

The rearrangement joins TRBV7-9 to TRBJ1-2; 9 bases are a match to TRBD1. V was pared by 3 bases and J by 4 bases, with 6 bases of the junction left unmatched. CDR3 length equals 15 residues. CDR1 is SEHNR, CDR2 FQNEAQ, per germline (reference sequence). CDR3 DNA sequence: TGTGCCAGCAGCTTGAAAACAGGGGGCGGCTATGGCTACACCTTC. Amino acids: CASSLKTGGGYGYTF.

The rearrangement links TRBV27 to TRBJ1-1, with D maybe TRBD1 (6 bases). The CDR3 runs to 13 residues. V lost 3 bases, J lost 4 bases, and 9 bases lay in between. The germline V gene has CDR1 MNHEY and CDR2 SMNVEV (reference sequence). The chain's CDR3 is CASSFQGPTEAFF. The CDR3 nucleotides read TGTGCCAGCAGTTTCCAGGGGCCCACTGAAGCTTTCTTT.

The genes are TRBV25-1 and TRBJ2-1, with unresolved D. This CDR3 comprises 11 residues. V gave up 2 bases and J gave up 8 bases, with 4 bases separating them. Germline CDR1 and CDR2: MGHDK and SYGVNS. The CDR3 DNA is TGTGCCAGCAGTGAAGTACATGAGCAGTTCTTC. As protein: CASSEVHEQFF. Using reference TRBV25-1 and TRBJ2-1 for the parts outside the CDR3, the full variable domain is EADIYQTPRYLVIGTGKKITLECSQTMGHDKMYWYQQDPGMELHLIHYSYGVNSTEKGDLSSESTVSRIRTEHFPLTLESARPSHTSQYLCASSEVHEQFFGPGTRLTVL.

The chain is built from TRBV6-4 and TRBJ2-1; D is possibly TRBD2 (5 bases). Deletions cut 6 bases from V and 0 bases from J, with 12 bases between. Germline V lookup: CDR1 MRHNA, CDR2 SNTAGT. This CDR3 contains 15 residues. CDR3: CASSEGLVSYNEQFF. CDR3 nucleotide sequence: TGTGCCAGCAGCGAAGGACTGGTCTCCTACAATGAGCAGTTCTTC.

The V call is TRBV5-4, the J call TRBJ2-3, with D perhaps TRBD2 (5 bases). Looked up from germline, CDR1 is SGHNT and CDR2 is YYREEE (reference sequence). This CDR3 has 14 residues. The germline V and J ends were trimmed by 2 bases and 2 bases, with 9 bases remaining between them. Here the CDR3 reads CASSFSGYTDTQYF. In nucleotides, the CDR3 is TGTGCCAGCAGCTTTTCGGGGTACACAGATACGCAGTATTTT.

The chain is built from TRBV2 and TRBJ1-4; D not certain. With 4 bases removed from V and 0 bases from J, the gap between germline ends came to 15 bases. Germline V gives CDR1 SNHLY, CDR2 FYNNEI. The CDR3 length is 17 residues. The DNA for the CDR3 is TGTGCCAGCAGTGCGCCGCCCTACAGAGCAACTAATGAAAAACTGTTTTTT. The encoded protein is CASSAPPYRATNEKLFF.